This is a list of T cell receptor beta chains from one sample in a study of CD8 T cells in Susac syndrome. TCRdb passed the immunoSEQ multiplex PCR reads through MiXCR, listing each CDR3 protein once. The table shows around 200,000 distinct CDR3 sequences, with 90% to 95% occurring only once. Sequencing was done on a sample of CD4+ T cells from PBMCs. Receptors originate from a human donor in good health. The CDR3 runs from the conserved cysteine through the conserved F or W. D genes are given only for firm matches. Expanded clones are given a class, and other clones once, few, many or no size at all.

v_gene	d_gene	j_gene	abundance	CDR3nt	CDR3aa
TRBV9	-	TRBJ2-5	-	TGTGCCAGCAGCGTAGCCGCTCAAGAGACCCAGTACTTC	CASSVAAQETQYF
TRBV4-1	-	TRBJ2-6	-	TGCGCCAGCAGCCAAGAGGGACTTCCGGCTTTAAGTACCGGGGCCAACGTCCTGACTTTC	CASSQEGLPALSTGANVLTF
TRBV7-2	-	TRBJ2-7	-	TGTGCCAGCACCCTCGCGGCCTCTACCTACGAGCAGTACTTC	CASTLAASTYEQYF
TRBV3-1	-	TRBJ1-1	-	TGTGCCAGCAGCCAAGACAGGGTTGGCACTGAAGCTTTCTTT	CASSQDRVGTEAFF
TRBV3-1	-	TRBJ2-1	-	TGTGCCAGCAGCCAAGATGGCGGCGGGCGCAATGAGCAGTTCTTC	CASSQDGGGRNEQFF
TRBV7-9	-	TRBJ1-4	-	TGTGCCAGCAGCCAGGACCCAGGGGAAAAACTGTTTTTT	CASSQDPGEKLFF
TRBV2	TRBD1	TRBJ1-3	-	TGTGCCAGCTCGAGGGACAGCGGTGGAAACACCATATATTTT	CASSRDSGGNTIYF
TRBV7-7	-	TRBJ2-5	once	TGTGCCAGCAGCTTAGAGCTTGAAGAGACCCAGTACTTC	CASSLELEETQYF
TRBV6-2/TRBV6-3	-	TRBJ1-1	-	TGTGCCAGCTCCAGACGAGAGGGGCTACGGACTGAAGCTTTCTTT	CASSRREGLRTEAFF
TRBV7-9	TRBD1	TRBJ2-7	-	TGTGCCAGCAGCACGGACAGGGGAGGCTACGAGCAGTACTTC	CASSTDRGGYEQYF
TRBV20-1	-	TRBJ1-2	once	TGCAGTGCTAGTGTGATCAAGAACTATGGCTACACCTTC	CSASVIKNYGYTF
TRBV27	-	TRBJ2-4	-	TGTGCCAGCAGTCCACTAGATCAGTACTTC	CASSPLDQYF
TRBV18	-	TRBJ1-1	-	TGTGCCAGCTCACTTACCCTGAACACTGAAGCTTTCTTT	CASSLTLNTEAFF
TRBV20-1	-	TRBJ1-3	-	TGCAGTGCTTCCACCGGACCGTTAAGCGGAAACACCATATATTTT	CSASTGPLSGNTIYF
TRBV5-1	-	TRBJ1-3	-	TGCGCCAGCAGCTCAGGGTTATCTGGAAACACCATATATTTT	CASSSGLSGNTIYF
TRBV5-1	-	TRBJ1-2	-	TGCGCCAGCAGCTCAGATGGGGAGTATGGCTACACCTTC	CASSSDGEYGYTF
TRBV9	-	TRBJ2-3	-	TGTGCCAGCAGCGGCTTTGCGGCTGTCACAGATACGCAGTATTTT	CASSGFAAVTDTQYF
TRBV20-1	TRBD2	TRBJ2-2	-	TGCAGTGCTAGAGAAGCGGGACTGAGGACCGGGGAGCTGTTTTTT	CSAREAGLRTGELFF
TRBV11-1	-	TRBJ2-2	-	TGTGCCAGCAGCCCGCCTGTCGGGGAGCTGTTTTTT	CASSPPVGELFF
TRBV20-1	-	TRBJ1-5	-	TGCAGTGCCACAGTCGTTACAGGCTATGGCAATCAGCCCCAGCATTTT	CSATVVTGYGNQPQHF
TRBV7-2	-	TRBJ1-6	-	TGTGCCAGCAAAACAGGTCCTAATTCACCCCTCCACTTT	CASKTGPNSPLHF
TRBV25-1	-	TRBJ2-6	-	TGTGCCAGCACCGTCGGCTCTGGGGCCAACGTCCTGACTTTC	CASTVGSGANVLTF
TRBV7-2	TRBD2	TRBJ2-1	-	TGTGCCAGCAGGATCCAAACTAGCGTTTCCCATGAGCAGTTCTTC	CASRIQTSVSHEQFF
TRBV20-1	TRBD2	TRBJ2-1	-	TGCAGTGCTAGCGGTAGCGGGGGAAACAATGAGCAGTTCTTC	CSASGSGGNNEQFF
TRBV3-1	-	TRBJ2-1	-	TGTGCCAGCAGCCAAGCGGAGGGACGGCAGTTCTTC	CASSQAEGRQFF
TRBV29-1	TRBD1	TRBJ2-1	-	TGCAGCGTCACAGGGGTAACAGCATACAATGAGCAGTTCTTC	CSVTGVTAYNEQFF
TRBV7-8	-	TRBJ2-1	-	TGTGCCAGCAGCAAACCGGGCCGCTTACCCGAGCAGTTCTTC	CASSKPGRLPEQFF
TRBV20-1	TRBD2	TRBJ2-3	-	TGCAGTGCAAACCTCGGACTAGCGGGGGGGAGCACAGATACGCAGTATTTT	CSANLGLAGGSTDTQYF
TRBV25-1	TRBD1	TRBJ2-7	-	TGTGCCAGCAGTGACCCGGGACAGACCCCCCTATTC	CASSDPGQTPLF
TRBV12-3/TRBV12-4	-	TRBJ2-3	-	TGTGCCAGCAGTTTCGCTGGTGAAAGTGATACGCAGTATTTT	CASSFAGESDTQYF
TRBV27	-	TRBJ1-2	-	TGTGCCAGCAGTTTAACAGGTCGGAGCATCTATGGCTACACCTTC	CASSLTGRSIYGYTF
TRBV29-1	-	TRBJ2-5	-	TGCAGCGTTGGAGGGATGAGCCAAGAGACCCAGTACTTC	CSVGGMSQETQYF
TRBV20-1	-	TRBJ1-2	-	TGCAGTGCCCCTCCGGGGGCCTCGAAAGCGAACTATGGCTACACCTTC	CSAPPGASKANYGYTF
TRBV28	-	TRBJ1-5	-	TGTGCCAGCAGCCGAGCGCACGCCCCCCAGCATTTT	CASSRAHAPQHF
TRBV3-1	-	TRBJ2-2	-	TGTGCCAGCACCCCATTTGGGGTTGGCACCGGGGAGCTGTTTTTT	CASTPFGVGTGELFF
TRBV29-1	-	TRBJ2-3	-	TGCAACACCCGGTTTCTAGATACGCAGTATTTT	CNTRFLDTQYF
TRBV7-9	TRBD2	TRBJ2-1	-	TGTGCCAGCAGCCGAAGCGGGGGTCTAGGCGATGAGCAGTTCTTC	CASSRSGGLGDEQFF
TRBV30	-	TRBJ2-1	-	TGTGCCTGGAACCGGGACCTCCTCGGTGAGCAGTTCTTC	CAWNRDLLGEQFF
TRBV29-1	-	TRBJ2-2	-	TGCAGCGTTGGCCGGGGTACCGGGGAGCTGTTTTTT	CSVGRGTGELFF
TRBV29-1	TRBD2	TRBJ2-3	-	TGCAGCGTTCAGACTAGCGGGATACGCACAGATACGCAGTATTTT	CSVQTSGIRTDTQYF
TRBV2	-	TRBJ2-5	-	TGTGCCAGCACTTGGGAGACCCAGTACTTC	CASTWETQYF
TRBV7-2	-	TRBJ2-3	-	TGTGCCAGCAGCTTGACAGGAGGTAGCACAGATACGCAGTATTTT	CASSLTGGSTDTQYF